The rows below give T cell receptor beta chains drawn from one sample of a study of cytomegalovirus exposure and HLA in healthy donors. TCRdb keeps only in-frame clones here, not all; method: immunoSEQ multiplex PCR. The profile shows about 130,000 clones, more than 60% of them singletons. Sequenced input: PBMCs. These receptors all come from a woman between 35 and 50 years old in good health and CMV-seropositive. The CDR3 runs from the conserved cysteine through the conserved F or W. A D gene is named only where the DNA matches it firmly. A row's size may be missing; if present it is once, few, many or a size class.

clone_size | j_call | v_call | d_call | cdr3_nt | cdr3_aa
NA | TRBJ2-7 | TRBV18 | NA | TGTGCCAGCTCACCGAGGGAAGGGATCTCCTACGAGCAGTACTTC | CASSPREGISYEQYF
NA | TRBJ1-1 | TRBV7-9 | NA | TGTGCCAGCAGGCTTCAGGTGAACACTGAAGCTTTCTTT | CASRLQVNTEAFF
NA | TRBJ1-3 | TRBV29-1 | NA | TGCAGCGTCGAAGACAACTCTGGAAACACCATATATTTT | CSVEDNSGNTIYF
NA | TRBJ1-1 | TRBV6-5 | NA | TGTGCCAGCGGAGTGGCTGAAGCTTTCTTT | CASGVAEAFF
NA | TRBJ2-7 | TRBV28 | NA | TGTGCCAGCAGTTCATACAAAAGCTCCTACGAGCAGTACTTC | CASSSYKSSYEQYF
NA | TRBJ1-2 | TRBV30 | TRBD1 | TGTGCCTGGAGCCTACAGGGGGCAGGCTATGGCTACACCTTC | CAWSLQGAGYGYTF
NA | TRBJ1-4 | TRBV4-1 | NA | TGCGCCAGCAGCCTTGCGGTTGGGGAAAAACTGTTTTTT | CASSLAVGEKLFF
NA | TRBJ1-4 | TRBV9 | TRBD1 | TGTGTCAGCAGCGCAAACAGGGGATCCGGTGAAAAACTGTTTTTT | CVSSANRGSGEKLFF
NA | TRBJ2-6 | TRBV18 | NA | TGTGCCAGCTCACCATCGACAGGGACTCGCTCTGGGGCCAACGTCCTGACTTTC | CASSPSTGTRSGANVLTF
few | TRBJ1-2 | TRBV6-1 | NA | TGTGCCAGCAGTGAGGGGGGGACGATTGGTAGCTATGGCTACACCTTC | CASSEGGTIGSYGYTF
few | TRBJ1-3 | TRBV5-1 | NA | TGCGCCAGCAGCTTGTTGGCCTCAGGGGTTGCTGGAAACACCATATATTTT | CASSLLASGVAGNTIYF
NA | TRBJ1-1 | TRBV7-6 | TRBD1 | TGTGCCAGCAGCGGGGGACAGATGAACACTGAAGCTTTCTTT | CASSGGQMNTEAFF
NA | TRBJ2-4 | TRBV30 | NA | TGTGCCTGGAGTCAGGGGATAGCCAAAAACATTCAGTACTTC | CAWSQGIAKNIQYF
once | TRBJ2-2 | TRBV9 | TRBD2 | TGTGCCAGCAGCGGAGGCGTGGCGGGAGGGCTGGGCGGGGAGCTGTTTTTT | CASSGGVAGGLGGELFF
NA | TRBJ2-7 | TRBV7-9 | NA | TGTGCCAGCAGTTATCAGGCCTACGAGCAGTACTTC | CASSYQAYEQYF
NA | TRBJ1-1 | TRBV5-6 | TRBD1 | TGCGCCAGCAGCCCCGACAGGGCCCCAAAGGGCACTGAAGCTTTCTTT | CASSPDRAPKGTEAFF
NA | TRBJ1-2 | TRBV28 | NA | TGTGCCAGCAGCTCTACCGGGGGTGGTGGCTACACCTTC | CASSSTGGGGYTF
NA | TRBJ2-7 | TRBV4-1 | NA | TGCGCCAGCAGCCACCTGGACATTCTAAGCTCCTACGAGCAGTACTTC | CASSHLDILSSYEQYF
NA | TRBJ2-7 | TRBV15 | TRBD2 | TGTGCCACCAGCAGAGACGGCGGGGGGGCCGGCGAGCAGTACTTC | CATSRDGGGAGEQYF
once | TRBJ2-3 | TRBV2 | TRBD2 | TGTGCCAGCAGTGTAACACTAGCGATAGATACGCAGTATTTT | CASSVTLAIDTQYF
NA | TRBJ1-1 | TRBV19 | NA | TGTGCCAGTTACAGGGCTTTCGGCACTGAAGCTTTCTTT | CASYRAFGTEAFF
NA | TRBJ2-1 | TRBV2 | NA | TGTGCCAGCGGAATGGGGGGGGCCTCCTACAATGAGCAGTTCTTC | CASGMGGASYNEQFF
NA | TRBJ1-1 | TRBV18 | NA | TGTGCCAGCTCATCAATCGAGGGGGTCACTGAAGCTTTCTTT | CASSSIEGVTEAFF
NA | TRBJ2-7 | TRBV6-9 | TRBD1 | TGTGCCAGCAGTCTCCGGGACAGACCTCCTAACTACGAGCAGTACTTC | CASSLRDRPPNYEQYF
NA | TRBJ2-1 | TRBV9 | TRBD2 | TGTGCCAGCAGCGTAGATAGCGGGAGGTACAATGAGCAGTTCTTC | CASSVDSGRYNEQFF
NA | TRBJ2-3 | TRBV5-1 | TRBD2 | TGCGCCAGCAGCCGAAGCCCAGCGGGGGCTAGCACAGATACGCAGTATTTT | CASSRSPAGASTDTQYF
NA | TRBJ2-3 | TRBV7-9 | TRBD2 | TGTGCCAGCAGCCGTGAGACTAGCGGGGGCACAGATACGCAGTATTTT | CASSRETSGGTDTQYF
NA | TRBJ2-1 | TRBV7-9 | NA | TGTGCCAGCAGCTCAAGGACTTCCTCCTACAATGAGCAGTTCTTC | CASSSRTSSYNEQFF
few | TRBJ1-1 | TRBV7-9 | TRBD1 | TGTGCCAGCAGCTTTAGGGCAGGGGGGAACACTGAAGCTTTCTTT | CASSFRAGGNTEAFF
NA | TRBJ2-7 | TRBV7-3 | TRBD1 | TGTGCCAGCAGCTTAGGGACAGGGTTTGGCGAGCAGTACTTC | CASSLGTGFGEQYF
NA | TRBJ1-2 | TRBV27 | NA | TGTGCCAGCAGTTTACTAGGGGCGGACGGCTACACCTTC | CASSLLGADGYTF
NA | TRBJ1-1 | TRBV11-1 | NA | TGTGCCAGCAGCACGGACACAGGTCAAGCTTTCTTT | CASSTDTGQAFF
few | TRBJ1-5 | TRBV18 | TRBD1 | TGTGCCAGCTCACCGACAGGGTCTCAGCCCCAGCATTTT | CASSPTGSQPQHF
NA | TRBJ1-6 | TRBV2 | NA | TGTGCCAGCAGTGAGGTCGGGGGTACCTATAATTCACCCCTCCACTTT | CASSEVGGTYNSPLHF
NA | TRBJ1-5 | TRBV10-3 | NA | TGTGCCATCAGTGAGTCGGCGGGGGAACAGCCCCAGCATTTT | CAISESAGEQPQHF
NA | TRBJ2-1 | TRBV7-9 | TRBD2 | TGTGCCAGCGGCCCTGGGGGGGTCCATGAGCAGTTCTTC | CASGPGGVHEQFF
NA | TRBJ2-4 | TRBV21-1 | NA | TGTGCCAGCAGCAAAGCGCTTTTGGAAGCGGTAGCCAAAAACATTCAGTACTTC | CASSKALLEAVAKNIQYF